The 8 T cell receptor beta chains below all came from one sample that was sequenced in a study of T cells in Graves' hyperthyroidism and ophthalmopathy. RNA transcripts were the template for amplifying TCR beta CDR3 regions. First-round RT-PCR with HTBI primers amplified the TCR CDR3 region. TCRdb re-called the multiplex PCR reads through MiXCR, storing one row per CDR3 protein. The data contain fewer than 450,000 distinct CDR3 sequences, about 18% of them singletons. Sequences were obtained from blood. These receptors originate from a young woman with Graves' hyperthyroidism that later progressed to Graves' ophthalmopathy.

Concerning this clonotype itself: This CDR3 is missing its conserved last phenylalanine or tryptophan, likely due to a read error. This chain links TRBV2 with TRBJ2-7, with D perhaps TRBD1 (6 bases). The CDR3 extends over 13 amino acids. Trimming shortened V by 3 bases and J by 6 bases, and 12 bases separated the two germline ends. The germline CDR1 and CDR2 sequences are SNHLY and FYNNEI. The CDR3 protein is CASSDRGGGEQYY. The CDR3 coding sequence is TGTGCCAGCAGTGACAGGGGCGGCGGCGAGCAGTACTAC.

This clonotype was observed at least ten times. This rearrangement joins TRBV29-1 to TRBJ1-2, with no clear D. Between the trimmed V and J ends, which lost 1 base and 4 bases, there was a span of 16 bases. This CDR3 comprises 15 residues. Germline lookup yields CDR1 SQVTM and CDR2 ANQGSEA. In DNA form, the CDR3 reads TGCAGCGTTGAAGCGAGATCCGACACGAGCTATGGCTACACCTTC. Residues: CSVEARSDTSYGYTF.

This clonotype was detected ten times or more. The chain employs TRBV6-2 or TRBV6-3 and TRBJ2-3; D gene ambiguous. Looked up from germline, CDR1 is MNHEY and CDR2 is SVGEGT. The CDR3 spans 13 residues. Trimming took off 2 bases at V and 2 bases at J, with 5 bases between the two ends. The CDR3 nucleotides read TGTGCCAGCAGTTACGCGGACACAGATACGCAGTATTTT. Residues: CASSYADTDTQYF.

This clonotype appeared many times. J is TRBJ1-2 and V is TRBV6-1, with TRBD1 matching 10 bases. Germline V gene sequence: CDR1 MNHNS, CDR2 SASEGT. The CDR3 contains 14 residues. V lost 5 bases to trimming and J lost 3 bases; unmatched junction nucleotides: 3. The CDR3 loop reads CASSSGTGDYGYTF. DNA for the CDR3: TGTGCCAGCAGTTCCGGGACAGGGGACTATGGCTACACCTTC.

In regard to this clonotype: This may be a read error, as it is one base from a much larger clone. This sequence joins TRBV6-1 and TRBJ1-2; D unresolved. The germline CDR1 and CDR2 sequences are MNHNS and SASEGT. The CDR3 totals 11 residues. Trimming cost V 6 bases and J 1 base, with 3 bases left between them. This CDR3 reads CASRGNYGYTF. CDR3 DNA: TGTGCCAGCAGGGGTAACTATGGCTACACCTTC.

This clonotype appeared many times. The V gene is TRBV20-1, the J gene TRBJ2-7; no clear D gene. The germline CDR1 and CDR2 sequences are DFQATT and SNEGSKA (reference sequence). The CDR3 runs to 14 residues. With 6 bases removed from V and 2 bases from J, the gap between germline ends came to 17 bases. The CDR3 nucleotides are TGCAGTGCCAGATGGGCAAAAGATCCCTACGAGCAGTACTTC. Its protein product is CSARWAKDPYEQYF.

In this sample, this clonotype turned up many times. This chain connects TRBV20-1 to TRBJ2-7; 8 nucleotides agree with TRBD2. V trimming: 6 bases; J trimming: 3 bases; junction bases outside the gene matches: 10. This CDR3 has 14 residues. Germline CDR1 and CDR2: DFQATT and SNEGSKA (reference sequence). The CDR3 sequence is CSAPRAGGFYEQYF. The CDR3, as DNA: TGCAGTGCACCGAGGGCGGGGGGTTTCTACGAGCAGTACTTC.

This clonotype has ten or more counts. The chain is built from TRBV27 and TRBJ2-7, with 9 bases lining up with TRBD1. V trimming: 0 bases; J trimming: 4 bases; junction bases outside the gene matches: 4. CDR1 and CDR2 (germline): MNHEY, SMNVEV (reference sequence). The length of the CDR3 is 15 residues. The DNA for the CDR3 is TGTGCCAGCAGTTTATCCGGGACAGGGTCGTACGAGCAGTACTTC. Translating gives CASSLSGTGSYEQYF.